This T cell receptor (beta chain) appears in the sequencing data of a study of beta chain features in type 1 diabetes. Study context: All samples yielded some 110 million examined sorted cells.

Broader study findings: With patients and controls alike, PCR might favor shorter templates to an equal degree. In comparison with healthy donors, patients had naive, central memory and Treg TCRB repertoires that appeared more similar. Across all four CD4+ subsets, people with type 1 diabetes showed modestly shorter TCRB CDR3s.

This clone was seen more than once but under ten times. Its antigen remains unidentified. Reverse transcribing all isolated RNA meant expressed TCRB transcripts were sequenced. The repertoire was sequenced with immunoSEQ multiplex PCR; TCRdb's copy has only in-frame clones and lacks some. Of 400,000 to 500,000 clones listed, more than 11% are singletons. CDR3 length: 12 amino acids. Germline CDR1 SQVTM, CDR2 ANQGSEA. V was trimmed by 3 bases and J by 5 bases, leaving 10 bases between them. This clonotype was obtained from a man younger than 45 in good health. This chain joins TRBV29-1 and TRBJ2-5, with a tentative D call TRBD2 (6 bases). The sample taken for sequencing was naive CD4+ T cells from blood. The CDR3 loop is CSVDLGTETQYF. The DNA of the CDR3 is TGCAGCGTTGATTTAGGGACTGAGACCCAGTACTTC.